Described below is a single TCR delta chain sequence and its context. This clone is assessed as medium-sized (0.01 to 0.1%). Its cognate antigen has yet to be identified. Per-base qualities were not stored, and no clone one base away is much larger. The sample comes from a study of fetal and pediatric gammadelta thymocytes (dated by TCRdb to between 2021 and 2024). In the study overall: The bulk gammadelta thymocyte repertoires, which combined previously published data with newly generated, unpublished data, were used to reinforce a single-cell study of gammadelta thymocyte development. The set of bulk gammadelta thymocyte repertoires included about ten subjects in total: 3 fetal thymus donors and 7 pediatric thymus donors. Previously published data (refs 27,28) and unpublished data were combined in the bulk gammadelta thymocyte repertoires. Bulk TCR repertoire data were added to increase subject numbers and strengthen the CDR3 publicity analysis. Broader findings and caveats from the paper: Compared with post-natal repertoires, fetal gammadelta thymocyte repertoires were previously reported to be enriched for TRDV2, TRGV8 and TRGV9 usage, low N additions and public CDR3s.

The CDR3 measures 15 amino acids from cysteine to phenylalanine. CDR3 DNA is the only sequence kept; it has 45 bases, read in frame from the first base. V has 0 bases trimmed and J has 12 bases trimmed; junction bases matching no gene number 6. The germline V gene sets CDR1 to GEAIGNYY and CDR2 to EKD. Staining of thymocytes was performed with Zombie NIR viability dye and with antibodies against CD3 (UCHT1), TCRgammadelta (11F2), TCRVgamma9 (IMMU360) and TCRVdelta2 (IMMU389). From human fetal and pediatric thymuses, sorted Vgamma9Vdelta2 and nonVgamma9Vdelta2 gammadelta thymocytes were used to generate bulk TRD and TRG CDR3 repertoires separately. In Belgium, pediatric thymus tissue was obtained from children undergoing cardiac surgery. The pediatric thymus donors included in the study ranged in age from roughly 1 to 12 years. As previously described, thymic cell suspensions were prepared from both fetal and post-natal thymuses. Cells that were CD3+ gammadeltaTCR+ Vgamma9+ Vdelta2+ were sorted as Vgamma9Vdelta2 thymocytes. Cells were sorted on a FACS Aria III cell sorter (BD Biosciences).

Sequencing was performed on an Illumina MiSeq. Per the authors' processing: For publicity analysis, the Vgamma9Vdelta2 and nonVgamma9Vdelta2 bulk CDR3 files were merged for each subject into one combined repertoire per subject. Using base R and dplyr, each CDR3 amino acid sequence was checked across 9 single-cell datasets and approximately 11 bulk repertoires to give a publicity score ranging from 0 to 19. Identical DNA sequences were merged into single rows after TCRdb reprocessed the public reads with CATT. The V and J calls were determined by TCRdb, not by the authors. This sample gives fewer than 2,000 delta-chain clones in total; nearly 15% of them show up just once. Jointly, the top ten make up 6.6% of the sample.

This receptor was taken from a child who underwent cardiac surgery and was recorded as healthy. Sequencing used Vgamma9Vdelta2 gamma-delta T cells from the thymus. The cell subset or site label, as the study defines it: sorted CD3+gammadeltaTCR+Vgamma9+Vdelta2+ thymocytes. The chain links TRDV2 with TRDJ3; 8 bases in the middle match TRDD3. Here is the DNA: TGTGCCTGTGACACCGGTGCTGGGGGACACCGACAGATGTTTTTC. Its product reads: CACDTGAGGHRQMFF.